The clone carrying this T cell receptor beta chain was recorded many times. Its antigen is unidentified. The CDR3 runs to 15 residues. Germline V lookup: CDR1 SGHVS, CDR2 FNYEAQ. The J segment lost 5 bases and the V segment lost 1 base, leaving 3 bases of the junction unmatched. The 5'RACE template-switching step produced TCR cDNA and added a universal primer site and UMIs. In TCRdb, the 5' RACE reads were re-called with MiXCR into one record per CDR3 protein. This table has approximately 350,000 distinct CDR3 sequences, roughly 10% appearing once. The data derive from a study of T cells after yellow fever vaccination. Study results and limitations: At approximately 95% for CD4 and around 91% for CD8, most primary-vaccination clones showed up again after the booster. Contaminants from the bulk population, in the form of abundant clonotypes, could be found in FACS-sorted repertoires.

This sample comprised PBMCs, obtained on the day of the first yellow fever vaccination. The J gene is TRBJ2-1, the V gene TRBV7-6; 9 positions agree with TRBD2. The TCR originated in a man aged 18 to 30 who received the YFV17D yellow fever vaccine. CDR3: CASSLGLADNNEQFF. The CDR3 bases are TGTGCCAGCAGCTTAGGACTAGCGGACAACAATGAGCAGTTCTTC.